This entry is about one TCR beta chain. This sample stems from a study of blood T cell repertoires in COVID-19. About the study: Sample material is recorded as cDNA or gDNA derived from T cells, B-cell-depleted T cells, or PBMCs.

V lost 1 base and J lost 4, with 14 bases in between. Germline V gene lookup returns CDR1 SGHRS and CDR2 YFSETQ. The CDR3 covers 15 residues. Per the original data handling: Researchers report that nucleated cell counts were estimated from reference gene primer amplification. Some clones are missing from TCRdb's copy, which holds only in-frame ones; the method was immunoSEQ multiplex PCR. V and J calls and clone size are those listed in that table; D and trimming were worked out from the DNA. This table holds hundreds of thousands of clones, about 90% found once. The chain recombines TRBV5-1 with TRBJ2-5; TRBD1 might be the D (5 bases). Specimen: peripheral blood. This clonotype was obtained from a man aged 18 to 30 with COVID-19, enrolled during active disease. CDR3 sequence reads: CASSLMSGKGETQYF. The DNA of the CDR3 is TGCGCCAGCAGCTTGATGTCAGGGAAGGGAGAGACCCAGTACTTC.